Many counts were recorded for the clone carrying this TCR beta chain. What it binds is unknown. This record comes from a study of beta chain features in type 1 diabetes. Study-wide points: Possible PCR preference for shorter templates applied equally to patients and controls. It was among patients, rather than healthy donors, that naive, central memory and Treg TCRB repertoires appeared more similar. More deletions and fewer insertions at VDJ junctions were seen in type 1 diabetes patients.

The authors reverse transcribed all of the isolated RNA, so sequencing captured expressed TCRB transcripts. Profiling relied on immunoSEQ multiplex PCR, and the TCRdb table lists in-frame clones only, not all of them. The profile shows more than 300,000 clones, 6.5% to 10% of them singletons. This TCR came from a woman under 30 in good health. The sample was central memory CD4+ T cells from blood.

The CDR3 spells CASSRRDRDSEQFF. CDR3 nucleotide sequence: TGTGCCAGCAGCCGACGGGACAGGGATTCTGAGCAGTTCTTC. The chain couples TRBV9 to TRBJ2-1; 9 bases line up with TRBD1. This CDR3 is 14 amino acids long. Germline lookup yields CDR1 SGDLS and CDR2 YYNGEE. V trimming: 4 bases; J trimming: 9 bases; junction bases outside the gene matches: 8.